This T cell receptor beta chain was sequenced for a study of blood T cell repertoires in COVID-19. CDR1 KGHSH and CDR2 LQKENI come from the germline V gene. V lost 6 bases to trimming and J lost 5 bases; unmatched junction nucleotides: 14. The CDR3 is 16 amino acids. Seattle participants joined during active infection and were tracked over time. Here immunoSEQ multiplex PCR was the method, and the copy in TCRdb shows in-frame clones only, minus some. The sample includes tens of thousands of clones, 65% to 85% seen only once; the top ten take around a tenth. This receptor was taken from a man aged 80 or over with COVID-19, enrolled during active disease. The J gene is TRBJ2-7, the V gene TRBV18; 9 bases agree with TRBD1. The sequencing sample was made of peripheral blood. The CDR3 coding sequence is TGTGCCAGCTCCCGGTCCGCCGGGACAGGGTTCGACGAGCAGTACTTC. This translates into CASSRSAGTGFDEQYF. The full variable domain, with the rest looked up from reference TRBV18 and TRBJ2-7, is NAGVMQNPRHLVRRRGQEARLRCSPMKGHSHVYWYRQLPEEGLKFMVYLQKENIIDESGMPKERFSAEFPKEGPSILRIQQVVRGDSAAYFCASSRSAGTGFDEQYFGPGTRLTVT.